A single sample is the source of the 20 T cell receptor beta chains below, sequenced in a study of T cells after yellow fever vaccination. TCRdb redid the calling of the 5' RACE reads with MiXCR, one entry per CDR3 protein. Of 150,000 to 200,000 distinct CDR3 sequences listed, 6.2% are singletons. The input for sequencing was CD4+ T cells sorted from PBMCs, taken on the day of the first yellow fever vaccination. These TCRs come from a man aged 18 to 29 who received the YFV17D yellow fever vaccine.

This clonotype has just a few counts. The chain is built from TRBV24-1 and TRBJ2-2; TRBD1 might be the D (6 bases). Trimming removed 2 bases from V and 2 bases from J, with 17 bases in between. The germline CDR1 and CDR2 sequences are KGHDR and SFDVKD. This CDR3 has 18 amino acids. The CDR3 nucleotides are TGTGCCACCAGTGATTCCATAGGACAGAGCCCTAACACCGGGGAGCTGTTTTTT. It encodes CATSDSIGQSPNTGELFF.

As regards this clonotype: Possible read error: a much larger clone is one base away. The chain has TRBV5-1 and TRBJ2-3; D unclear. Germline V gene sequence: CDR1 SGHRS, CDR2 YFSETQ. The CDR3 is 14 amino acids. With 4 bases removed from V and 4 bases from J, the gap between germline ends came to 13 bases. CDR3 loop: CASSPLPSADTQYF. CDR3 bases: TGCGCCAGCAGCCCTTTGCCATCCGCAGATACGCAGTATTTT.

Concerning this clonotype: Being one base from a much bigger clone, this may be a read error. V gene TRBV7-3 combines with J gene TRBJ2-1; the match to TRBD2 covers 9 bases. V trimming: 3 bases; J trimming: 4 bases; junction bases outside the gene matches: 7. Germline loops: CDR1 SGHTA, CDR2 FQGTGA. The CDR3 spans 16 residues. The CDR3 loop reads CASSFSIAGAYNEQFF. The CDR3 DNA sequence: TGTGCCAGCAGCTTTTCTATAGCGGGGGCATACAATGAGCAGTTCTTC.

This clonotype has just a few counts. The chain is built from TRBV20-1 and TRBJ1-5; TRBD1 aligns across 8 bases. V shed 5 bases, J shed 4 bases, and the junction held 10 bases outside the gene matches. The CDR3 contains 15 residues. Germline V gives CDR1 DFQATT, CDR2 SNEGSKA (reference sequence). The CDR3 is CSAVDRGGPNQPQHF. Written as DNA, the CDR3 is TGCAGTGCTGTAGACAGGGGAGGGCCTAATCAGCCCCAGCATTTT.

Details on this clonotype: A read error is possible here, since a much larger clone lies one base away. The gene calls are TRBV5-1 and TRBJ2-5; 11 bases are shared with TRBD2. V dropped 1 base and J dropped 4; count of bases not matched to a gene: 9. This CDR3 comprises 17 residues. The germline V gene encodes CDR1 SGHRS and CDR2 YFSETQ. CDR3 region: CASSLWSSGGIVETQYF. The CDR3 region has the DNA TGCGCCAGCAGCTTGTGGTCTAGCGGGGGGATTGTAGAGACCCAGTACTTC.

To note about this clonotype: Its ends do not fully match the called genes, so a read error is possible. In DNA form, the CDR3 reads TGTGCCAGCAGCCCCCGGCCGGACACCGAAGCTTTCTTT. Encoded protein: CASSPRPDTEAFF. The chain recombines TRBV7-9 with TRBJ1-1; D is possibly TRBD1 (5 bases). Germline loops: CDR1 SEHNR, CDR2 FQNEAQ (reference sequence). This CDR3 is built from 13 residues.

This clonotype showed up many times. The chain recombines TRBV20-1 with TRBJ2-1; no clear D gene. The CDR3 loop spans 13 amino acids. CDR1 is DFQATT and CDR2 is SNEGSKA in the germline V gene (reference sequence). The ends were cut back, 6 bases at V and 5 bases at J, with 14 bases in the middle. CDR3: CSAPLDVDNEQFF. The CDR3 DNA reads TGCAGTGCCCCGCTGGACGTAGACAATGAGCAGTTCTTC.

CDR3: CSARGASGGTYNEQFF. The CDR3 DNA reads as TGCAGTGCTAGAGGGGCTAGCGGGGGGACTTACAATGAGCAGTTCTTC. The chain joins TRBV20-1 to TRBJ2-1; TRBD2 agrees at 11 bases. The CDR3 covers 16 residues. The V segment lost 1 base and the J segment 4 bases; nucleotides outside the gene matches: 6. Germline lookup yields CDR1 DFQATT and CDR2 SNEGSKA (reference sequence).

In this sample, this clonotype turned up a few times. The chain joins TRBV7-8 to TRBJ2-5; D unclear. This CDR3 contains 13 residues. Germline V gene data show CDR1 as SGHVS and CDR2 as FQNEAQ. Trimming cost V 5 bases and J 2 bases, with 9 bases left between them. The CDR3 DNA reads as TGTGCCAGCAGCCCCCCGATACAAGAGACCCAGTACTTC. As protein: CASSPPIQETQYF. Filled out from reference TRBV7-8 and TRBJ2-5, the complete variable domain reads GAGVSQSPRYKVAKRGQDVALRCDPISGHVSLFWYQQALGQGPEFLTYFQNEAQLDKSGLPSDRFFAERPEGSVSTLKIQRTQQEDSAVYLCASSPPIQETQYFGPGTRLLVL.

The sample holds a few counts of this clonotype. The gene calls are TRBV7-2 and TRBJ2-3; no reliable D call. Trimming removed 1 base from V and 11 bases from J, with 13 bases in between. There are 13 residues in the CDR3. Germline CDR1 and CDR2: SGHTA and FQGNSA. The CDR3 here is CASSLDSTLGQYF. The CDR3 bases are TGTGCCAGCAGCTTAGACTCTACCCTAGGGCAGTATTTT.

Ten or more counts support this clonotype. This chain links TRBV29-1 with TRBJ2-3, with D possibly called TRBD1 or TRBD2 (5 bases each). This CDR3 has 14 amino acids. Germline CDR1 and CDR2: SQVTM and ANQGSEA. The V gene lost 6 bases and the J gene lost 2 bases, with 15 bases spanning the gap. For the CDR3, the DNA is TGCAGCGTACGCATCCTGGGGGTCACAGATACGCAGTATTTT. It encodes CSVRILGVTDTQYF.

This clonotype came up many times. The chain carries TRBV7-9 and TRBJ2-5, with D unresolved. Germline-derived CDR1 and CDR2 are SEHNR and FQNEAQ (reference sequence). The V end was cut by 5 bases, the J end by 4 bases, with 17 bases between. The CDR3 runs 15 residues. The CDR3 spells CASSERSVLRETQYF. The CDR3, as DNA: TGTGCCAGCAGCGAAAGGTCCGTGCTACGAGAGACCCAGTACTTC.

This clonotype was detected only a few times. The CDR3 spells CASSYAADQPQHF. The DNA of the CDR3 is TGTGCCAGCAGTTACGCGGCCGATCAGCCCCAGCATTTT. This chain links TRBV6-5 with TRBJ1-5, with D hard to call. CDR1 is MNHEY and CDR2 is SVGAGI in the germline V gene. CDR3 length: 13 amino acids. Trimming removed 2 bases at V and 5 bases at J, with 7 bases between.

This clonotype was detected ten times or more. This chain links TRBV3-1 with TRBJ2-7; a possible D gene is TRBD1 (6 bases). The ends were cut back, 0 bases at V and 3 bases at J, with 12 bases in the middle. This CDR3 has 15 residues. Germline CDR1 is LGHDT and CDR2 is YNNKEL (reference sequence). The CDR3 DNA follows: TGTGCCAGCAGCCAAGATCGGGGACAAATCTACGAGCAGTACTTC. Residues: CASSQDRGQIYEQYF.

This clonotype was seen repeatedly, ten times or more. In DNA form, the CDR3 reads TGTGCCAGCAGCTCGGACAGGGGGAATGAGCAGTTCTTC. Encoded protein: CASSSDRGNEQFF. The rearrangement uses TRBV11-2 and TRBJ2-1, with 10 bases lining up with TRBD1. CDR3 size: 13 residues. J gave up 7 bases and V 4 bases, and 1 base lay outside the gene matches. The germline CDR1 and CDR2 sequences are SGHAT and FQNNGV. Full variable domain (missing parts from reference TRBV11-2 and TRBJ2-1): EAGVAQSPRYKIIEKRQSVAFWCNPISGHATLYWYQQILGQGPKLLIQFQNNGVVDDSQLPKDRFSAERLKGVDSTLKIQPAKLEDSAVYLCASSSDRGNEQFFGPGTRLTVL.

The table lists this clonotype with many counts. The CDR3 sequence is CASSGGILYEQYF. CDR3 nucleotide sequence: TGTGCCAGCAGTGGGGGGATTCTCTACGAGCAGTACTTC. The genes are TRBV6-1 and TRBJ2-7, with D perhaps TRBD1 or TRBD2 (5 bases each). This CDR3 is built from 13 residues. CDR1 is MNHNS, CDR2 SASEGT, per germline. V lost 4 bases and J 3 bases, leaving 10 bases between the germline ends.

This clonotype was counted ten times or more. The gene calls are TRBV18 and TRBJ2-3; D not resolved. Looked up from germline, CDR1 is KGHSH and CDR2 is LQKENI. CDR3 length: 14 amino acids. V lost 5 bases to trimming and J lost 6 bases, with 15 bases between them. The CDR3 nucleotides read TGTGCCAGCTCATCAACAGTCTCCGGGGATACGCAGTATTTT. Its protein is CASSSTVSGDTQYF.

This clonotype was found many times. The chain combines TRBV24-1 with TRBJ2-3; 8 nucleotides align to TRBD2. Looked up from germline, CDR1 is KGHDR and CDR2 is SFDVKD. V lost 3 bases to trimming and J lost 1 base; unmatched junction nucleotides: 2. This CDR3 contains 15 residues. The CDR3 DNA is TGTGCCACCAGTGATGGAGCGGGGGGCACAGATACGCAGTATTTT. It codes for CATSDGAGGTDTQYF.

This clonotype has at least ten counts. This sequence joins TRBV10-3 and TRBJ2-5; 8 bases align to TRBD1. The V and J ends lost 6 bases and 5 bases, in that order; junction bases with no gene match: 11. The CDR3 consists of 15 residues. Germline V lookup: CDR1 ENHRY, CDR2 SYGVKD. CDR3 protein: CAIRAPDRGDETQYF. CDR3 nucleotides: TGTGCCATCAGAGCCCCCGACAGGGGTGATGAGACCCAGTACTTC.

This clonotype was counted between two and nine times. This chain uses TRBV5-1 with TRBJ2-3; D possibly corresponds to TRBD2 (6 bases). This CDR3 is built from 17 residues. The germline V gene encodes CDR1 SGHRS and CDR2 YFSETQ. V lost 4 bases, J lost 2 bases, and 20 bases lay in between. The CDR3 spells CASSRPVAGGLTDTQYF. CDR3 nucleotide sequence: TGCGCCAGCAGCCGGCCCGTCGCAGGAGGGCTCACAGATACGCAGTATTTT. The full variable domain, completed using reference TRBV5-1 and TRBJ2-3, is KAGVTQTPRYLIKTRGQQVTLSCSPISGHRSVSWYQQTPGQGLQFLFEYFSETQRNKGNFPGRFSGRQFSNSRSEMNVSTLELGDSALYLCASSRPVAGGLTDTQYFGPGTRLTVL.